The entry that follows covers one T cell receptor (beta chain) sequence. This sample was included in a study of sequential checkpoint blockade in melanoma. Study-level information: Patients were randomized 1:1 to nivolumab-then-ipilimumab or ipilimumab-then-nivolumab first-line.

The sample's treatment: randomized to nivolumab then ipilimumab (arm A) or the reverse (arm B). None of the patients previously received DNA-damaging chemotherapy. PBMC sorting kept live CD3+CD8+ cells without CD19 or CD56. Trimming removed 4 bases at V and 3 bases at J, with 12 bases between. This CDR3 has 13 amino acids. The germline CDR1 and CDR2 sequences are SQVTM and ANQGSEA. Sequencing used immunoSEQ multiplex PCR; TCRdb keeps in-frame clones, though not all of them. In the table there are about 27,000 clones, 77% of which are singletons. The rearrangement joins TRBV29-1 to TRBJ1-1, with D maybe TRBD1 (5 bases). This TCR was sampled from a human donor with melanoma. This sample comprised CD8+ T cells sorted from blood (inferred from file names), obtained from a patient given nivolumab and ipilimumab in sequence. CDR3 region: CSVAGLGHTEAFF. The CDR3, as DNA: TGCAGCGTTGCAGGGTTGGGGCACACTGAAGCTTTCTTT.